One and the same sample provided the 15 T cell receptor beta chains below, sequenced in a study of CD4 and CD8 cells across lung adenocarcinoma regions. MiXCR was run by TCRdb on the PCR reads, yielding one entry per CDR3 protein. This sample has 2,000 to 2,500 distinct CDR3 sequences, with 67% found just once. The sequencing input was CD4+ T cells from the center of a lung tumor. These receptors originate from a female donor with lung adenocarcinoma. The CD4 and CD8 labels of this study may be unreliable.

The rearrangement links TRBV6-5 to TRBJ2-1; a weak D match, TRBD1 (5 bases). The germline V gene encodes CDR1 MNHEY and CDR2 SVGAGI. The CDR3 loop spans 15 amino acids. V lost 5 bases and J lost 0, with 11 bases in between. The CDR3 DNA follows: TGTGCCAGCAGTCACGACAGTAGCTCCTACAATGAGCAGTTCTTC. Protein product: CASSHDSSSYNEQFF.

Only a few counts were recorded for this clonotype. The CDR3 sequence: CASSLGFSPSVSGLNEQFF. Here the CDR3 DNA reads TGTGCCAGCAGCTTAGGGTTTAGCCCCAGCGTTAGCGGGTTGAATGAGCAGTTCTTC. The chain links TRBV11-1 to TRBJ2-5; 7 bases align to TRBD2. The J call may be in error: the DNA end matches TRBJ2-1 better. Germline CDR1 SGHAT, CDR2 FQDESV (reference sequence). There are 19 residues in the CDR3.

J is TRBJ2-5 and V is TRBV12-3 or TRBV12-4; 10 bases align to TRBD2. The J call may be in error: the DNA end matches TRBJ2-7 better. This CDR3 is 13 amino acids long. CDR3 in DNA: TGTGCCACCCGACTAGCGGGTCACTACGAGCAGTACTTC. The encoded protein is CATRLAGHYEQYF.

This clonotype was recorded only once. The chain joins TRBV6-1 to TRBJ2-7, with 8 bases matching TRBD1. Germline CDR1 is MNHNS and CDR2 is SASEGT. The CDR3 covers 13 residues. V was clipped by 6 bases and J by 2 bases; unmatched bases: 3. The CDR3 here is CASSRQGPYEQYF. CDR3 nucleotide sequence: TGTGCCAGCAGCAGACAGGGGCCCTACGAGCAGTACTTC.

This clonotype turned up a few times. This chain uses TRBV6-1 with TRBJ2-1, with TRBD1 matching 7 bases. The J call may not be correct, given that the DNA end is closer to TRBJ2-7. Germline lookup yields CDR1 MNHNS and CDR2 SASEGT. The CDR3 runs to 12 residues. Here the CDR3 reads CATGRQGNEQYF. CDR3 sequence (DNA): TGTGCCACCGGACGACAGGGCAACGAGCAGTACTTC.

V gene TRBV25-1 combines with J gene TRBJ2-2; 9 bases fit TRBD2. Germline-derived CDR1 and CDR2 are MGHDK and SYGVNS. J lost 9 bases, V lost 3 bases, and 5 bases had no gene match. The CDR3 is 14 amino acids. The CDR3 region is CASSEPASGRELFF. The DNA of the CDR3 is TGTGCCAGCAGTGAGCCCGCTAGCGGGAGGGAGCTGTTTTTT.

A few counts support this clonotype. The chain uses TRBV6-1 and TRBJ1-1; D gene unclear. V was trimmed by 2 bases and J by 5 bases, leaving 12 bases between them. The length of the CDR3 is 14 residues. Per the germline V gene, CDR1 is MNHNS and CDR2 is SASEGT. CDR3 region: CASSEQLGQTEAFF. CDR3 DNA: TGTGCCAGCAGTGAACAGCTAGGGCAAACTGAAGCTTTCTTT.

This clonotype was seen a handful of times. The chain uses TRBV12-3 or TRBV12-4 and TRBJ2-5, with D perhaps matching TRBD2 (5 bases). The length of the CDR3 is 13 residues. V gave up 5 bases and J gave up 11 bases, with 18 bases separating them. This chain's CDR3 is CASSPGSSRVQYF. CDR3 DNA sequence: TGTGCCAGCAGTCCGGGATCCTCGCGGGTGCAGTACTTC.

The chain employs TRBV6-1 and TRBJ2-5; D remains ambiguous. The end of the DNA aligns better with TRBJ2-7, so the J call may be wrong. CDR3 length: 13 residues. Germline V gives CDR1 MNHNS, CDR2 SASEGT. CDR3 loop: CASRGPARYEQYF. CDR3 nucleotides: TGTGCCAGCAGAGGGCCAGCTCGCTACGAGCAGTACTTC.

This clonotype is labeled large. The genes are TRBV6-1 and TRBJ2-1; 7 positions agree with TRBD2. Germline loops: CDR1 MNHNS, CDR2 SASEGT. The junction had 8 bases not matched to a gene; V was cut back by 5 bases and J by 4 bases. This CDR3 contains 15 residues. The CDR3, as DNA: TGTGCCAGCAGTAAAACTAGCGAAGGATACAATGAGCAGTTCTTC. This codes for CASSKTSEGYNEQFF.

V and J are TRBV12-3 or TRBV12-4 and TRBJ2-6; TRBD1 or TRBD2 may be the D gene (5 bases each). This CDR3 spans 14 amino acids. Trimming left V 6 bases short and J 2 bases short, with 8 bases between. The CDR3, as DNA: TGTGCCAGCAGCGGGACCGCTGGGGCCAACGTCCTGACTTTC. Translated, it gives CASSGTAGANVLTF.

As for this clonotype: Relative to the germline gene, one junction end is altered; a read error may explain this. This rearrangement joins TRBV7-2 to TRBJ2-5; possible D gene TRBD1, 5 bases. The germline gives CDR1 SGHTA, CDR2 FQGNSA. The CDR3 length is 15 residues. CDR3 region: CASSGLGSGANTLYF. CDR3 coding DNA: TGTGCCAGCAGCGGGCTGGGGTCTGGGGCCAACACCCTGTATTTC. The full variable domain, its missing parts supplied by reference TRBV7-2 and TRBJ2-5, is GAGVSQSPSNKVTEKGKDVELRCDPISGHTALYWYRQSLGQGLEFLIYFQGNSAPDKSGLPSDRFSAERTGGSVSTLTIQRTQQEDSAVYLCASSGLGSGANTLYFGPGTRLLVL.

This chain connects TRBV6-1 to TRBJ2-5, with D possibly being TRBD2 (6 bases). Trimming took off 4 bases at V and 3 bases at J, with 12 bases between the two ends. The length of the CDR3 is 14 residues. Germline values: CDR1 MNHNS, CDR2 SASEGT. The CDR3 loop is CASSVVAAEETQYF. The CDR3 bases are TGTGCCAGCAGTGTGGTAGCGGCCGAAGAGACCCAGTACTTC.

The chain carries TRBV12-3 or TRBV12-4 and TRBJ2-1, with TRBD2 matching 7 bases. V lost 3 bases and J lost 8; bases outside the gene matches: 10. The CDR3 has 15 residues. The CDR3 here is CASSLDPSGRDEQFF. CDR3 DNA sequence: TGTGCCAGCAGTTTGGACCCTAGCGGTAGGGATGAGCAGTTCTTC.

This chain connects TRBV11-2 to TRBJ2-3; TRBD2 matches 9 bases. The J call is doubtful: the DNA matches TRBJ2-5 better. Germline V CDR1 and CDR2: SGHAT, FQNNGV. The CDR3 covers 15 residues. CDR3 loop: CASSLDWRGGETQYF. CDR3 DNA sequence: TGTGCCAGCAGCTTAGATTGGCGGGGGGGTGAGACCCAGTACTTC.